The clone carrying this TCR beta chain showed up just once. This entry is derived from a study of blood T cell repertoires in COVID-19. Germline CDR1 MDHEN, CDR2 SYDVKM. This CDR3 is 13 amino acids long. J gave up 4 bases and V 7 bases, and 6 bases lay outside the gene matches. The table came from immunoSEQ multiplex PCR; TCRdb's copy has only in-frame clones and leaves some out. Altogether about 230,000 clones are present, approximately 80% being singletons, with the ten largest covering about 1.5%. The sequencing sample was made of peripheral blood. The rearrangement joins TRBV28 to TRBJ1-2; TRBD1 matches at 7 bases. The source of this sequence is a woman aged 40 to 50 who had recovered from COVID-19. In DNA, the CDR3 is TGTGCCAGCACAGGCAGGGGGAGCTATGGCTACACCTTC. Residues: CASTGRGSYGYTF.